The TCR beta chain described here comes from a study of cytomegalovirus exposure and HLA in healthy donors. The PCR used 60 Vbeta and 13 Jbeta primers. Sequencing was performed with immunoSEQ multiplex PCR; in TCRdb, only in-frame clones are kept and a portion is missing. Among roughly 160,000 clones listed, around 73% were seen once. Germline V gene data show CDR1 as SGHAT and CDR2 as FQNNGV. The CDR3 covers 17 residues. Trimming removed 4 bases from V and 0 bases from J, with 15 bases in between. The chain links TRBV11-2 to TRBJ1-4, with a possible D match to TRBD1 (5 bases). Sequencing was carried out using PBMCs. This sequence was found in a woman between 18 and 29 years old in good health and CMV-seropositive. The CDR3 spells CASSWGGDGSTNEKLFF. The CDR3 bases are TGTGCCAGCAGCTGGGGGGGGGACGGTTCAACTAATGAAAAACTGTTTTTT.